The 32 T cell receptor beta chains reported below all come from one sample, sequenced in a study of blood T cell repertoires in COVID-19. Sequencing used immunoSEQ multiplex PCR; TCRdb keeps in-frame clones, though not all of them. The table has roughly 220,000 clones, about 91% seen once; the top ten hold around 15%. The sample taken for sequencing was PBMCs or T cells enriched from blood (not recorded which). These receptors were taken from a woman in her 50s with acute COVID-19.

This chain links TRBV4-3 with TRBJ2-3; TRBD2 matches at 7 bases. CDR1 and CDR2 from the germline V gene are LGHNA and YSLEER. V lost 1 base, J lost 3 bases, and 7 bases stayed unmatched. The CDR3 length is 16 residues. The CDR3 spells CASSQVPGGRTDTQYF. The CDR3 bases are TGCGCCAGCAGCCAAGTCCCGGGAGGACGAACAGATACGCAGTATTTT.

The chain has TRBV5-4 and TRBJ2-5, with 10 nucleotides matching TRBD2. The V and J ends lost 3 bases and 2 bases, in that order; junction bases with no gene match: 4. Germline V gives CDR1 SGHNT, CDR2 YYREEE (reference sequence). This CDR3 region has 15 residues. CDR3 DNA sequence: TGTGCCAGCAGCTCTAGCGGGAGACGGCAAGAGACCCAGTACTTC. It encodes CASSSSGRRQETQYF.

This chain connects TRBV6-2 or TRBV6-3 to TRBJ1-6, with 8 bases lining up with TRBD1. Losses at the gene ends were 4 bases for V and 0 bases for J; bases not matched to a gene: 11. The CDR3 is 19 residues long. The V gene's germline CDR1 is MNHEY and CDR2 SVGEGT. The CDR3 sequence is CASSSPRTGRSSYNSPLHF. DNA of the CDR3: TGTGCCAGCAGTTCCCCTCGGACAGGGAGGAGCTCCTATAATTCACCCCTCCACTTT.

V is TRBV5-8 and J is TRBJ2-1, with D maybe TRBD1 (5 bases). The CDR3 runs to 12 residues. The V gene's germline CDR1 is SGHTS and CDR2 YDEGEE. Deletions cut 2 bases from V and 8 bases from J, with 8 bases between. The CDR3 nucleotides read TGTGCCAGCAGCTTCCAAGGGGATGAGCAGTTCTTC. Protein: CASSFQGDEQFF. The variable domain in full, with the rest retrieved from reference TRBV5-8 and TRBJ2-1, is EAGVTQSPTHLIKTRGQQATLRCSPISGHTSVYWYQQALGLGLQFLLWYDEGEERNRGNFPPRFSGRQFPNYSSELNVNALELEDSALYLCASSFQGDEQFFGPGTRLTVL.

CDR3 region: CASSARGRLNYGYTF. CDR3 bases: TGTGCCAGCAGTGCTAGAGGGCGACTTAACTATGGCTACACCTTC. The V gene is TRBV2, the J gene TRBJ1-2; no firm D call. CDR1 and CDR2 from the germline V gene are SNHLY and FYNNEI. Trimming took 4 bases from V and 1 from J, leaving 13 bases between them. CDR3 length equals 15 residues.

The J gene is TRBJ2-7, the V gene TRBV4-1; 10 positions match TRBD1. The V gene's germline CDR1 is MGHRA and CDR2 YSYEKL. Trimming at V came to 3 bases and at J to 3 bases, leaving 5 bases not matched to a gene. This CDR3 is built from 15 residues. CDR3 coding DNA: TGCGCCAGCAGCCATGGACAGGGGGGTCTCTACGAGCAGTACTTC. Its translation: CASSHGQGGLYEQYF.

This rearrangement joins TRBV29-1 to TRBJ1-2, with D possibly being TRBD1 (6 bases). The CDR3 loop spans 15 amino acids. The V end was cut by 3 bases, the J end by 1 base, with 15 bases between. The V gene's germline CDR1 is SQVTM and CDR2 ANQGSEA. Here the CDR3 reads CSVDTGPAINYGYTF. CDR3 DNA: TGCAGCGTTGATACAGGGCCCGCAATTAACTATGGCTACACCTTC.

This chain links TRBV6-2 or TRBV6-3 with TRBJ2-5, with TRBD1 identical over 10 bases. Germline V CDR1 and CDR2: MNHEY, SVGEGT. The CDR3 length is 15 residues. The junction had 4 bases not matched to a gene; V was cut back by 5 bases and J by 1 base. The CDR3 region is CASSQRDRGQETQYF. The CDR3 DNA follows: TGTGCCAGCAGTCAAAGGGACAGGGGCCAAGAGACCCAGTACTTC.

The chain links TRBV4-3 to TRBJ2-5; no clear D gene. The germline V and J ends were trimmed by 3 bases and 4 bases, with 12 bases remaining between them. The germline V gene encodes CDR1 LGHNA and CDR2 YSLEER. The CDR3 is made up of 14 amino acids. As DNA, the CDR3 is TGCGCCAGCAGCCAGAACGGTGGGCCAGAGACCCAGTACTTC. Translation: CASSQNGGPETQYF.

The chain employs TRBV15 and TRBJ2-3; D perhaps matches TRBD2 (5 bases). Germline V lookup: CDR1 LNHNV, CDR2 YYDKDF (reference sequence). The length of the CDR3 is 15 residues. V lost 4 bases and J 5 bases, leaving 16 bases between the germline ends. DNA for the CDR3: TGTGCCACCAGCACACGACCCCGTCGGGAAGATACGCAGTATTTT. Its protein is CATSTRPRREDTQYF.

The rearrangement joins TRBV7-9 to TRBJ2-3, with TRBD1 identical over 10 bases. CDR3 length: 15 amino acids. Losses at the gene ends were 5 bases for V and 0 bases for J; bases not matched to a gene: 2. The germline V gene has CDR1 SEHNR and CDR2 FQNEAQ (reference sequence). CDR3 sequence reads: CASSPGQGSTDTQYF. In DNA form, the CDR3 reads TGTGCCAGCAGCCCGGGACAGGGGAGCACAGATACGCAGTATTTT. Supplemented by reference TRBV7-9 and TRBJ2-3, the full variable domain reads DTGVSQNPRHKITKRGQNVTFRCDPISEHNRLYWYRQTLGQGPEFLTYFQNEAQLEKSRLLSDRFSAERPKGSFSTLEIQRTEQGDSAMYLCASSPGQGSTDTQYFGPGTRLTVL.

CDR3 protein: CASSFSRGPYEQYF. In DNA, the CDR3 is TGTGCCAGCAGTTTTTCCAGGGGGCCCTACGAGCAGTACTTC. The V gene is TRBV27, the J gene TRBJ2-7; 8 bases fit TRBD1. The germline gives CDR1 MNHEY, CDR2 SMNVEV (reference sequence). This CDR3 has 14 residues. V lost 3 bases to trimming and J lost 2 bases; unmatched junction nucleotides: 3.

The chain is built from TRBV30 and TRBJ1-4; 7 bases are shared with TRBD1. V dropped 3 bases and J dropped 8; count of bases not matched to a gene: 9. The germline V gene has CDR1 GTSNPN and CDR2 SVGIG (reference sequence). This CDR3 comprises 14 residues. CDR3 in DNA: TGTGCCTGGAGATTGACAGGGCCCAGGGAAAAACTGTTTTTT. Protein sequence: CAWRLTGPREKLFF. The full variable domain, with the rest looked up from reference TRBV30 and TRBJ1-4, is SQTIHQWPATLVQPVGSPLSLECTVEGTSNPNLYWYRQAAGRGLQLLFYSVGIGQISSEVPQNLSASRPQDRQFILSSKKLLLSDSGFYLCAWRLTGPREKLFFGSGTQLSVL.

The CDR3 DNA reads as TGTGCCAGCAGGTCCACTACAGGGAATAATGAAAAACTGTTTTTT. It specifies CASRSTTGNNEKLFF. The genes are TRBV11-2 and TRBJ1-4; possible D gene TRBD1, 6 bases. CDR3 length: 15 residues. Trimming took 6 bases from V and 4 from J, leaving 15 bases between them. The germline V gene encodes CDR1 SGHAT and CDR2 FQNNGV. Full variable domain (rest looked up from reference TRBV11-2 and TRBJ1-4): EAGVAQSPRYKIIEKRQSVAFWCNPISGHATLYWYQQILGQGPKLLIQFQNNGVVDDSQLPKDRFSAERLKGVDSTLKIQPAKLEDSAVYLCASRSTTGNNEKLFFGSGTQLSVL.

This clone was observed a few times. The gene calls are TRBV5-4 and TRBJ2-2, with a tentative D call TRBD2 (7 bases). Trimming pared 4 bases from V and 3 bases from J, leaving 19 bases between. The CDR3 length is 17 residues. CDR1 SGHNT and CDR2 YYREEE come from the germline V gene (reference sequence). CDR3 amino acids: CASSGRGARGDTGELFF. The CDR3 DNA follows: TGTGCCAGCAGCGGCCGGGGGGCGCGAGGGGACACCGGGGAGCTGTTTTTT. Together with reference TRBV5-4 and TRBJ2-2, the CDR3 gives the full variable domain: ETGVTQSPTHLIKTRGQQVTLRCSSQSGHNTVSWYQQALGQGPQFIFQYYREEENGRGNFPPRFSGLQFPNYSSELNVNALELDDSALYLCASSGRGARGDTGELFFGEGSRLTVL.

The chain couples TRBV7-8 to TRBJ1-1, with 8 bases aligning to TRBD1. V lost 5 bases and J lost 0; bases outside the gene matches: 5. CDR1 and CDR2 (germline): SGHVS, FQNEAQ. The CDR3 runs to 15 residues. In DNA form, the CDR3 reads TGTGCCAGCAGCCGACAGGGGATCATGAACACTGAAGCTTTCTTT. It yields the protein CASSRQGIMNTEAFF. The variable domain in full, with the rest retrieved from reference TRBV7-8 and TRBJ1-1, is GAGVSQSPRYKVAKRGQDVALRCDPISGHVSLFWYQQALGQGPEFLTYFQNEAQLDKSGLPSDRFFAERPEGSVSTLKIQRTQQEDSAVYLCASSRQGIMNTEAFFGQGTRLTVV.

CDR3 loop: CAIRAPLSGTPYEQYF. CDR3 bases: TGTGCCATCAGGGCGCCTCTTAGCGGGACCCCCTACGAGCAGTACTTC. The rearrangement joins TRBV10-3 to TRBJ2-7; 8 positions match TRBD2. Per the germline V gene, CDR1 is ENHRY and CDR2 is SYGVKD. Germline trimming cut 6 bases from V and 2 bases from J; bases unmatched to any gene: 12. This CDR3 region has 16 residues.

This chain uses TRBV12-3 or TRBV12-4 with TRBJ1-1; 8 bases agree with TRBD1. The CDR3 spans 13 residues. V gave up 6 bases and J gave up 6 bases; unmatched junction bases: 6. In DNA form, the CDR3 reads TGTGCCAGCAGCCTGGACAGGGCCCCTGAAGCTTTCTTT. It yields the protein CASSLDRAPEAFF.

The sample holds one count of this clone. The chain recombines TRBV9 with TRBJ2-1; TRBD2 matches at 9 bases. The junction had 7 bases not matched to a gene; V was cut back by 0 bases and J by 6 bases. The CDR3 contains 16 residues. The germline V gene encodes CDR1 SGDLS and CDR2 YYNGEE. CDR3 nucleotide sequence: TGTGCCAGCAGCGTAGACCCGGGACTAGCCTTCAATGAGCAGTTCTTC. This gives the protein CASSVDPGLAFNEQFF. Drawing the rest from reference TRBV9 and TRBJ2-1, the complete variable domain is DSGVTQTPKHLITATGQRVTLRCSPRSGDLSVYWYQQSLDQGLQFLIQYYNGEERAKGNILERFSAQQFPDLHSELNLSSLELGDSALYFCASSVDPGLAFNEQFFGPGTRLTVL.

The chain links TRBV6-1 to TRBJ1-3; 7 nucleotides align to TRBD1. The trim removed 4 bases at V and 0 bases at J, leaving 6 bases unmatched. This CDR3 is built from 16 residues. CDR1 is MNHNS and CDR2 is SASEGT in the germline V gene. CDR3 residues: CASSAFQGVSGNTIYF. In DNA form, the CDR3 reads TGTGCCAGCAGTGCCTTTCAGGGGGTCTCTGGAAACACCATATATTTT.

V and J are TRBV27 and TRBJ2-6; the D gene is possibly TRBD1 (6 bases). Per germline, CDR1 MNHEY and CDR2 SMNVEV (reference sequence). Between the trimmed V and J ends, which lost 3 bases and 0 bases, there was a span of 12 bases. The CDR3 has 17 residues. The CDR3 region has the DNA TGTGCCAGCAGTTTGACAGGTCCCCTCTCTGGGGCCAACGTCCTGACTTTC. As protein: CASSLTGPLSGANVLTF.

In regard to this clone: The same CDR3 can be traced to other DNA sequences in this sample. V gene TRBV3-1 (or the pseudogene TRBV3-2) combines with J gene TRBJ2-7; D ambiguous. The CDR3 has 12 residues. Germline assignment: CDR1 LGHDT and CDR2 YNNKEL (reference sequence). Trimming left V 1 base short and J 6 bases short, with 7 bases between. The CDR3 reads CASSQGLSEQYF. The CDR3 region has the DNA TGTGCCAGCAGCCAAGGGTTGAGCGAGCAGTACTTC.

The table lists this clone with a few counts. The V and J genes are TRBV7-8 and TRBJ1-3; D is perhaps TRBD1 (5 bases). Trimming shortened V by 6 bases and J by 2 bases, and 14 bases separated the two germline ends. The CDR3 runs 15 residues. The germline V gene has CDR1 SGHVS and CDR2 FQNEAQ. The CDR3 loop reads CASREIGTPGNTIYF. The CDR3 bases are TGTGCCAGCAGGGAGATCGGGACTCCTGGAAACACCATATATTTT.

This rearrangement joins TRBV27 to TRBJ2-5, with D perhaps matching TRBD2 (7 bases). The V end lost 0 bases, the J end lost 2 bases, and 31 bases lay between the germline ends. The CDR3 runs to 22 residues. Germline CDR1 MNHEY, CDR2 SMNVEV (reference sequence). The DNA for the CDR3 is TGTGCCAGCAGTTTATCGGGGGGGAAATCGACAGGCCAAAAACAGAGGCAAGAGACCCAGTACTTC. This translates into CASSLSGGKSTGQKQRQETQYF.

The gene calls are TRBV29-1 and TRBJ1-2; 7 bases match TRBD1. Germline V gives CDR1 SQVTM, CDR2 ANQGSEA. The junction had 5 bases not matched to a gene; V was cut back by 3 bases and J by 4 bases. The CDR3 length is 13 residues. The CDR3 sequence: CSVDIRGSYGYTF. The CDR3 DNA reads TGCAGCGTTGATATCAGGGGGTCCTATGGCTACACCTTC.

This clone appeared a single time. The chain employs TRBV28 and TRBJ2-1; weak D call: TRBD2 (9 bases). Germline CDR1 MDHEN, CDR2 SYDVKM. The CDR3 covers 20 residues. The CDR3 bases are TGTGCAACACAGGACCGACAGGGGACTAGCAGCCGATACTCCTACAATGAGCAGTTCTTC. It translates to CATQDRQGTSSRYSYNEQFF.

The chain couples TRBV5-1 to TRBJ1-2, with 9 nucleotides matching TRBD1. Trimming removed 1 base from V and 7 bases from J; junction bases left unmatched: 5. From germline, CDR1 is SGHRS and CDR2 YFSETQ. This CDR3 comprises 14 residues. CDR3 amino acids: CASSLFDRGSGYTF. CDR3 bases: TGCGCCAGCAGCTTGTTTGACAGGGGGTCTGGCTACACCTTC.

V is TRBV5-3 and J is TRBJ2-2, with 7 bases fitting TRBD2. TRBV5-3 is annotated as an ORF whose role is uncertain. CDR3 length equals 16 residues. V lost 4 bases, J lost 5 bases, and 11 bases stayed unmatched. CDR3 in DNA: TGTGCCAGAAGCCTGTACAGGTGGGAGGGGACCGGGGAGCTGTTTTTT. Amino acids: CARSLYRWEGTGELFF.

The chain links TRBV4-1 to TRBJ2-5; 12 bases are a match to TRBD2. V trimming: 1 base; J trimming: 9 bases; junction bases outside the gene matches: 6. Germline values: CDR1 MGHRA, CDR2 YSYEKL. The CDR3 length is 15 residues. CDR3 DNA sequence: TGCGCCAGCAGCCAAGCGAAAAGACTAGCGGGAGCCCAGTACTTC. This translates into CASSQAKRLAGAQYF.

The count of this clone is one. V usage is TRBV18 and J usage is TRBJ2-1; D gene ambiguous. Germline lookup yields CDR1 KGHSH and CDR2 LQKENI. The V end lost 6 bases, the J end lost 3 bases, and 9 bases lay between the germline ends. The CDR3 has 13 amino acids. In DNA, the CDR3 is TGTGCCAGCTCGCCTACTTTCTACAATGAGCAGTTCTTC. Protein: CASSPTFYNEQFF. Looking up the rest from reference TRBV18 and TRBJ2-1 gives the full variable domain: NAGVMQNPRHLVRRRGQEARLRCSPMKGHSHVYWYRQLPEEGLKFMVYLQKENIIDESGMPKERFSAEFPKEGPSILRIQQVVRGDSAAYFCASSPTFYNEQFFGPGTRLTVL.

The CDR3 DNA reads TGCGCCAGCACAACCGGGCAGGGATCTGCAGATACGCAGTATTTT. Its protein is CASTTGQGSADTQYF. The V and J genes are TRBV5-1 and TRBJ2-3; D possibly corresponds to TRBD1 (5 bases). V gave up 6 bases and J gave up 4 bases, with 18 bases separating them. This CDR3 region has 15 residues. From germline, CDR1 is SGHRS and CDR2 YFSETQ.

This clone has a handful of counts. The rearrangement joins TRBV27 to TRBJ1-1; the match to TRBD1 covers 7 bases. CDR1 MNHEY and CDR2 SMNVEV come from the germline V gene (reference sequence). The CDR3 is 13 amino acids. V gave up 4 bases and J gave up 13 bases; unmatched junction bases: 12. The CDR3 spells CASSSEDRPSDFF. Here the CDR3 DNA reads TGTGCCAGCAGTTCAGAGGACAGGCCCTCGGATTTCTTT.